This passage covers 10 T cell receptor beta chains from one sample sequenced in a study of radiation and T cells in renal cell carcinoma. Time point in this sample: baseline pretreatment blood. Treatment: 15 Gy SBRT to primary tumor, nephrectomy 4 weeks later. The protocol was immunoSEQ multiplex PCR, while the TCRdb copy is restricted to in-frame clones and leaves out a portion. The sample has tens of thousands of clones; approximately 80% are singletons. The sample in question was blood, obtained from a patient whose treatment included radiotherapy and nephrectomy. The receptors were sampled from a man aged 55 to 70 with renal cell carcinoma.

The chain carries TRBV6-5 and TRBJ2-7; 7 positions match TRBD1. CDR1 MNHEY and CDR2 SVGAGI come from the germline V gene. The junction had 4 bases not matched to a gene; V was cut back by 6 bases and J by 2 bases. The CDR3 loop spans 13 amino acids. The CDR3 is CASRQGSPYEQYF. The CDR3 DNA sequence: TGTGCCAGCAGACAGGGGTCCCCCTACGAGCAGTACTTC.

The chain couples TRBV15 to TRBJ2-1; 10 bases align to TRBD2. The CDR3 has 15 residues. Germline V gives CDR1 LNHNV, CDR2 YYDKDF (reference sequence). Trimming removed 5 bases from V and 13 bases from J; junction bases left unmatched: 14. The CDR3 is CATSPKREGVNKQFF. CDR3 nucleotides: TGTGCCACCAGCCCAAAGCGGGAGGGTGTGAATAAACAGTTCTTC.

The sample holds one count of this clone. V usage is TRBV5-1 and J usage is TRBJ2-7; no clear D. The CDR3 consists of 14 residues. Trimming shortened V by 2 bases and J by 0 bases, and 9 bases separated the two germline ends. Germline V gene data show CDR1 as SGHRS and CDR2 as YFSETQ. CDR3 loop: CASSFQESSYEQYF. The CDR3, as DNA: TGCGCCAGCAGCTTTCAGGAGAGCTCCTACGAGCAGTACTTC.

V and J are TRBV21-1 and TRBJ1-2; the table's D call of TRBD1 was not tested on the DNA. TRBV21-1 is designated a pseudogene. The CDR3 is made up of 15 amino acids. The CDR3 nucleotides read TGTGCCAGCAGCAAAGGCCAGGGGCGCGCGAATGGCTACACCTTC. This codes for CASSKGQGRANGYTF.

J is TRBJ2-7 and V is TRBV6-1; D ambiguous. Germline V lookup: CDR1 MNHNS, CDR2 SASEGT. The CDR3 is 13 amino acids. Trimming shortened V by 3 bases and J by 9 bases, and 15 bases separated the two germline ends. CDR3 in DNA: TGTGCCAGCAGTGACCGGGCACCCTGGGGGCAGTACTTC. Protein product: CASSDRAPWGQYF.

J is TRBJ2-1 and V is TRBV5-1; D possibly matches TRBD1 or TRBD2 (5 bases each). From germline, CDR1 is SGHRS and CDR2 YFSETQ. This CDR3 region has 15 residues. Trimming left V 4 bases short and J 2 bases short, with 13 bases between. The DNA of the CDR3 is TGCGCCAGCAGCCTCGGGACCGTCGCCTACAATGAGCAGTTCTTC. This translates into CASSLGTVAYNEQFF.

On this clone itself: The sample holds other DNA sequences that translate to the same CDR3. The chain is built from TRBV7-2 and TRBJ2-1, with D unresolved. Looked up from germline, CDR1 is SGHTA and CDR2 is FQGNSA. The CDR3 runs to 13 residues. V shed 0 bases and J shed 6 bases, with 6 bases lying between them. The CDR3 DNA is TGTGCCAGCAGCTTAGCGGGCATCAATGAGCAGTTCTTC. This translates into CASSLAGINEQFF.

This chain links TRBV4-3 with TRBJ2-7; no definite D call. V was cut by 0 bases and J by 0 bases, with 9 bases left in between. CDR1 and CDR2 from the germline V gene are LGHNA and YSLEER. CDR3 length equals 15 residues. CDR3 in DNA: TGCGCCAGCAGCCAAGATACGATTAGCTCCTACGAGCAGTACTTC. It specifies CASSQDTISSYEQYF.

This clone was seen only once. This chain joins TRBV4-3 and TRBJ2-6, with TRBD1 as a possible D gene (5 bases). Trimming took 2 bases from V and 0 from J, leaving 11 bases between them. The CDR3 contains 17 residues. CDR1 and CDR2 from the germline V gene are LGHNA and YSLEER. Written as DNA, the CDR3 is TGCGCCAGCAGCCAAAGTTTCAGGGTCTCTGGGGCCAACGTCCTGACTTTC. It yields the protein CASSQSFRVSGANVLTF.

CDR3 amino acids: CATNPGAVGNEQFF. CDR3 nucleotides: TGTGCCACCAATCCCGGGGCGGTAGGCAATGAGCAGTTCTTC. The rearrangement joins TRBV27 to TRBJ2-1, with D perhaps given as TRBD1 or TRBD2 (5 bases each). Germline V gene lookup returns CDR1 MNHEY and CDR2 SMNVEV (reference sequence). Trimming left V 10 bases short and J 6 bases short, with 19 bases between. The CDR3 consists of 14 residues.